This T cell receptor (beta chain) was retrieved from a study of cytomegalovirus exposure and HLA in healthy donors (dated by TCRdb to the late 2010s). Broadly, across the study: According to an earlier analysis of 587 of the donors, about 180 million T cells yielded roughly 100 million unique TCR beta sequences and approximately 300 Gb of sequence data. Donor age, sex, ethnicity and CMV serostatus were compiled alongside the repertoire data. Along with the roughly 670-subject first cohort, a separate validation cohort of some 130 different subjects was used. Class I and class II HLA loci were covered by the typing at four-digit resolution. On average, about 200,000 unique TCR beta nucleotide sequences were sequenced per donor among 398 genotyped donors of the cohort, with roughly a sixth of those sequences being non-productive. Around 320 gigabases of sequencing data and approximately 85 million unique TCR sequences were included in an early release covering roughly 600 HLA-typed donors. A later analysis re-examined previously published TCR beta repertoires from more than 600 donors and added high-resolution HLA genotyping to investigate patterns of TCR occurrence. High-throughput TCR immunosequencing, statistical association of individual TCRs with disease status, and machine learning were combined to predict cytomegalovirus infection status. Genome-wide SNP genotypes for about 65% of the 666 donors were used in a later genetic analysis, which treated that subset as a discovery cohort. The aim of the study was to test whether cataloging public T cell receptors could identify signatures of past pathogen exposure. An earlier analysis of several hundred of the donors used high-throughput TCR beta sequencing to judge whether each TCR beta V gene segment behaved as functional or pseudogenic. All discovery cohort repertoires had been generated using a single sequencing platform. Five DR-DQ haplotypes were handled as single units for association and clustering because linkage in the cohort was strong. The number of typed donors differed by locus: 629-630 for A, B, C, DRB1 and DQB1; roughly 510 for DQA1; about 600 for DPA1; and around 490 for DPB1. The later analysis used no new phenotypic data to find candidate immune exposures, relying instead on TCR beta sequences and their occurrence across donors. Among the roughly 400 genotyped donors, approximately 81% belonged to the genetic ancestry cluster associated with self-reported Caucasian donors. The study profiled the T cell repertoires of some 610 subjects by immunosequencing and related them to cytomegalovirus serostatus. Paper-wide results and their limitations: A later genetic analysis associated a missense DCLRE1C variant with V-gene and J-gene trimming of TCR beta chains, and an independent cohort replicated the association. In a later analysis, HLA-associated TCR beta chains were found to be more clonally expanded and to have lower generation probabilities than equally common non-associated chains. Specific HLA alleles were associated with 15,000 to 20,000 TCR beta sequences at a false discovery rate of 0.05 in a later analysis. While some public TCRs were present in many individuals, most TCR sequences turned up only very rarely across donors. It was suggested by the authors that the approach could potentially be generalized to other disease states and immunological phenotypes. The earlier analysis of 587 of the donors excluded some 15 rarely observed V segments, including chromosome 9 orphons, because counts were too low. According to a later analysis, parvovirus B19, influenza, CMV and Epstein-Barr virus appeared linked to several top co-occurrence clusters. In a later analysis, the rate of TCR association differed among HLA loci, with DRB1 alleles having the most associated TCRs and HLA-C alleles having the fewest. Because HLA typing was unavailable for some donors at each locus, only the typed subset was used in association tests. Roughly uniform sequencing depth across donors was assumed in presence/absence analyses, although this assumption may not hold. In vitro tests confirmed that a few of the cytomegalovirus-associated TCR beta chains recognize cytomegalovirus antigens. Most CMV-associated TCR beta chains appeared to be HLA-restricted in a later analysis, and the HLA associations seemed to be driven largely by CMV exposure. Some IMGT-functional V segments, including TRBV6-2 and TRBV6-3, could not be distinguished by the 87-base-pair reads and were therefore excluded. Correlated functional status among segregating V segments might reflect linkage disequilibrium, but an unknown experimental factor could not be ruled out. According to a later genetic analysis, donors in an Asian-associated ancestry cluster had fewer N-insertions in productive TCRs than the roughly 670-donor mean. In an earlier analysis of 587 of the donors, most TCR beta V segments appeared in productive rearrangements about 87% or about 30% of the time, broadly matching IMGT annotations. The classifier was reported to diagnose cytomegalovirus status with high specificity and sensitivity in both the original and validation cohorts. Strong co-occurrence of HLA alleles, especially DR and DQ, made assigning TCR associations to individual alleles difficult. A cluster of highly shared sequence variants was judged likely to be a technical artifact of the sequencing pipeline. In this cohort, only TCR beta chains were sequenced, and detectable features were limited by the absence of alpha or paired-chain data. A further reported finding was that TCR beta sequences accurately predicted the HLA-A and HLA-B alleles for most subjects in the first cohort. In the study, about 150 TCR beta chains were listed as associated with cytomegalovirus. For the cohort, immune exposure information was limited to CMV serostatus.

The cohort consisted of some 730 healthy bone marrow donors. At the time of sampling, all cohort members were nominally healthy, though unrecorded immune exposures were likely present. The donor was CMV seronegative and was included in the group of 352 seronegative cohort members. Each donor provided a peripheral blood sample, and peripheral blood mononuclear cells were used for TCR beta sequencing. The Qiagen DNeasy Blood Extraction Kit was used to extract genomic DNA from the blood cell samples. A word on this clone: Its antigen remains undetermined. Nothing much larger sits one base from this clone, and base qualities are not available.

The CDR3 covers 15 residues, taking in both the cysteine and the phenylalanine. The entry retains the CDR3 DNA only, 45 bases that are in frame from base 1. The germline V gene supplies CDR1 SGHAT and CDR2 FQNNGV. Compared with germline, V lacks 5 bases and J lacks 0 bases; bases without a gene match: 2. The library came from the immunoSEQ multiplex PCR assay. The multiplex PCR relied on a mix of 60 forward primers for TCR Vbeta segments and 13 reverse primers for TCR Jbeta segments. The CDR3 region of rearranged TCR beta genes was amplified from genomic DNA by a multiplex PCR assay. On the Illumina HiSeq System, the amplified TCR beta libraries were sequenced as 87-base-pair reads. Concerning the study's data processing: A later analysis counted some 80 million unique TCR beta chains across the 670 or so repertoires, and 10 million to 11 million of these chains were shared by at least two donors. To remove PCR and sequencing errors, raw reads were error-corrected and collapsed into unique sequences using a nearest-neighbor algorithm that merged closely related sequences. Alignment of CDR3 sequences to IMGT reference sequences was used to assign V, D and J gene segments. For a sequence to be retained, a match of at least six nucleotides was required to both a V gene segment and a J gene segment. A rearrangement was called productive if the CDR3 had no stop codons and remained in frame with V and J, and every other rearrangement was called non-productive. Following IMGT convention, CDR3 was defined as the stretch from the second conserved V-encoded cysteine up to the conserved J-encoded phenylalanine. The earlier analysis of about 610 of the donors excluded sequences that lacked an unambiguous match to a single V gene segment. An earlier analysis of some 610 of the donors called V segments functional above 56.7% productive rearrangements and segregating when the between-donor standard deviation exceeded 5%. A statistical classification framework was developed to diagnose cytomegalovirus status using the catalog of TCR beta chain sequences. In a later analysis, V and J genes were assigned by comparing TCR nucleotide sequences against IMGT/GENE-DB human TR gene sequences. The TCRdist pipeline was used in a later analysis to assign CDR3 sequences and most-parsimonious VDJ recombination scenarios. In a later analysis, each TCR beta chain was defined by its CDR3 amino acid sequence together with its V-gene family, and reads without a unique V-gene family were excluded. As a way to deal with suspected cross-contamination and a sequencing artifact, a later analysis dropped more than 500 nucleotide sequences that were highly shared and had low generation probability. In a later analysis, a clonal expansion index for each public chain was calculated from normalized within-repertoire ranks of inferred template counts. Generation probabilities in a later analysis came from a VDJ recombination model fitted to out-of-frame rearrangements, and those results were checked against IGoR. In a later analysis, TCR-TCR, TCR-HLA and TCR-CMV co-occurrence was scored with hypergeometric tests, and a repertoire-size bias correction was applied to TCR pairs. To estimate false discovery rates, a later analysis permuted the HLA or CMV assignments 20 times. In a later analysis, co-occurring TCRs were grouped with DBSCAN, and TCRdist sequence similarity was added when clustering was performed within HLA-allele-positive subsets. For co-occurrence clustering, repertoires with fewer than 30,000 or more than 120,000 public chains were excluded, along with 4 to 6 repertoires with anomalous nucleotide sharing. The immuneACCESS repertoire file appears here via TCRdb, limited to in-frame rearrangements. These files lack a portion of the clones; in checked studies, under half of the deficit traces to unresolved V genes, and the cause of the others is not known. V and J calls and clone size are copied from that table; D and trimming were computed from the DNA. The sample profile shows approximately 130,000 clones; roughly four fifths of them were found once. Around 1.8% of the sample is taken by the ten largest.

Material for sequencing was PBMCs. The chain couples TRBV11-2 to TRBJ2-7, and 12 bases in between align with TRBD2. This clonotype originated in a woman aged 45-65 years in good health and CMV-seronegative. The CDR3 sequence is CASSATSGSSYEQYF. In nucleotide form, the sequence is TGTGCCAGCAGCGCGACTAGCGGGAGCTCCTACGAGCAGTACTTC.